The 8 T cell receptor beta chains in this list originate from one sample, sequenced in a study of OX40 agonist ivuxolimab in advanced cancers. Profiling relied on immunoSEQ multiplex PCR, and the TCRdb table lists in-frame clones only, not all of them. The profile covers about 100,000 clones, with more than 80% appearing a single time and about 5.5% taken by the ten largest. The sample in question was CD4+ or CD8+ T cells sorted from blood, obtained in a trial of the OX40 agonist ivuxolimab. The receptor source for this set is an adult with an advanced solid tumor such as melanoma, head and neck, liver or kidney cancer.

Turning to this clone: The sample carries other DNA sequences with the same CDR3. The chain links TRBV7-2 to TRBJ2-4; possibly TRBD2 for D (6 bases). The CDR3 length is 15 residues. Trimming took off 3 bases at V and 10 bases at J, with 19 bases between the two ends. Germline V CDR1 and CDR2: SGHTA, FQGNSA. The CDR3 bases are TGTGCCAGCAGCTTCTCCTCCCAAAACGGAGGGATTCAGTACTTC. Translated: CASSFSSQNGGIQYF.

This sequence joins TRBV18 and TRBJ2-7; no definite D call. Germline-derived CDR1 and CDR2 are KGHSH and LQKENI. The V end lost 2 bases, the J end lost 4 bases, and 9 bases lay between the germline ends. The CDR3 totals 13 residues. Here the CDR3 DNA reads TGTGCCAGCTCACCAAGGCAGGAGTACGAGCAGTACTTC. Encoded protein: CASSPRQEYEQYF. Supplemented by reference TRBV18 and TRBJ2-7, the full variable domain reads NAGVMQNPRHLVRRRGQEARLRCSPMKGHSHVYWYRQLPEEGLKFMVYLQKENIIDESGMPKERFSAEFPKEGPSILRIQQVVRGDSAAYFCASSPRQEYEQYFGPGTRLTVT.

The chain uses TRBV2 and TRBJ1-2; no definite D call. The V gene lost 6 bases and the J gene lost 8 bases, with 13 bases spanning the gap. Germline CDR1 SNHLY, CDR2 FYNNEI. CDR3 length: 12 residues. CDR3 loop: CASRGRREGYTF. The CDR3 nucleotides read TGTGCCAGCAGGGGGAGAAGGGAGGGCTACACCTTC.

The chain couples TRBV6-1 to TRBJ1-2; D is undetermined. The CDR3 totals 13 residues. Trimming cost V 2 bases and J 7 bases, with 11 bases left between them. Germline CDR1 reads MNHNS; CDR2 reads SASEGT. CDR3 coding DNA: TGTGCCAGCAGTGAATCGGAGACTTTTGGCTACACCTTC. It yields the protein CASSESETFGYTF.

The chain carries TRBV19 and TRBJ1-4; D gene unclear. Germline V lookup: CDR1 LNHDA, CDR2 SQIVND (reference sequence). CDR3 length: 12 amino acids. V was clipped by 3 bases and J by 8 bases, with 7 bases between them. The CDR3 sequence: CASSIFREKLFF. The CDR3 DNA reads TGTGCCAGTAGTATCTTTCGGGAAAAACTGTTTTTT.

On this clone itself: The CDR3 carries no conserved terminal phenylalanine or tryptophan, so it likely arises from a read error. It is unclear where the CDR3 begins or ends on the DNA, so no DNA is shown, and the CDR3 is as TCRdb lists it. Distinct nucleotide sequences in the sample also encode this CDR3. The V gene is TRBV11-2, the J gene TRBJ2-7; the table calls TRBD1, which could not be checked here. Looked up from germline, CDR1 is SGHAT and CDR2 is FQNNGV. Including both end residues, the CDR3 is 12 amino acids long. The CDR3 sequence: CASSLDGHGALL.

The V gene is TRBV18, the J gene TRBJ2-3; D may be TRBD1 (6 bases). The ends were cut back, 0 bases at V and 6 bases at J, with 13 bases in the middle. From germline, CDR1 is KGHSH and CDR2 LQKENI. The CDR3 is 15 residues long. CDR3 in amino acids: CASSPPTGPTDTQYF. Written as DNA, the CDR3 is TGTGCCAGCTCACCACCCACAGGGCCCACGGATACGCAGTATTTT.

The rearrangement joins TRBV6-5 to TRBJ2-2; 9 bases match TRBD1. Germline V CDR1 and CDR2: MNHEY, SVGAGI. The CDR3 has 14 residues. The trim removed 5 bases at V and 7 bases at J, leaving 5 bases unmatched. CDR3 sequence reads: CASSAGQGFGELFF. Here the CDR3 DNA reads TGTGCCAGCAGTGCCGGACAGGGGTTCGGGGAGCTGTTTTTT.